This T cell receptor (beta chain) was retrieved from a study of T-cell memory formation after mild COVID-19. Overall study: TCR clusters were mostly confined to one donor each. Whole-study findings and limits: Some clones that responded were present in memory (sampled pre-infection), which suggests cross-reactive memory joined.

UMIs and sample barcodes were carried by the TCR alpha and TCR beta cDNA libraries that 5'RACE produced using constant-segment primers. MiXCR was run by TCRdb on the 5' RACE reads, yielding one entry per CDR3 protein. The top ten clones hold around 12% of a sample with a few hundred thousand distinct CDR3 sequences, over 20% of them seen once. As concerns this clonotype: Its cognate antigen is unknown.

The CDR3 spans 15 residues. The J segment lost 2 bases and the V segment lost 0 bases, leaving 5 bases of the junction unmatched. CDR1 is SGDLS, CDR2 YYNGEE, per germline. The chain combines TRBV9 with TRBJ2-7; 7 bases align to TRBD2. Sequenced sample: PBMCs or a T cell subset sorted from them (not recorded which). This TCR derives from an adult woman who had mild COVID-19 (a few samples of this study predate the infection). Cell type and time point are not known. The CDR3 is CASSVDGGGTYEQYF. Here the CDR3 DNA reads TGTGCCAGCAGCGTAGACGGCGGGGGAACCTACGAGCAGTACTTC.